This TCR beta chain was found in a study of technical replicates of blood from a handful of donors. Some clones are missing from TCRdb's copy, which holds only in-frame ones; the method was immunoSEQ multiplex PCR. The sample holds 55,000 to 75,000 clones, 91% seen once. The sample comprised PBMCs. This TCR came from a human donor in good health. Some clones in this sample may be carry-over from other donors' samples.

CDR3 nucleotide sequence: TGTGCCAGCAGCGCGGGACAGGGGGATCAGCCCCAGCATTTT. Translating it yields CASSAGQGDQPQHF. The V and J genes are TRBV9 and TRBJ1-5; the match to TRBD1 covers 11 bases. The V and J ends lost 3 bases and 5 bases, in that order; junction bases with no gene match: 1. From germline, CDR1 is SGDLS and CDR2 YYNGEE. This CDR3 is built from 14 residues.